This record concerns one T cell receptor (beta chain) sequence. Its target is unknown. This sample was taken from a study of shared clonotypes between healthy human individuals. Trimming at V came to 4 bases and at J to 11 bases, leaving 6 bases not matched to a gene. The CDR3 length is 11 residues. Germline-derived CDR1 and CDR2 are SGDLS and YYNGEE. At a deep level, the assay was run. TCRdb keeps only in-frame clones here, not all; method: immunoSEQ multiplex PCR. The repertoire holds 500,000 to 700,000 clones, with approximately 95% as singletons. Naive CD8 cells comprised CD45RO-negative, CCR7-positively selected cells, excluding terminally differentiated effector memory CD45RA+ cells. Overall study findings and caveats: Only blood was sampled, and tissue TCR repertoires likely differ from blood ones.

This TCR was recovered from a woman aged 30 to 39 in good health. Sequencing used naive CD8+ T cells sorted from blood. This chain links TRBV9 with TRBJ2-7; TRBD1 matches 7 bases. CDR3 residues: CASSTPQGKYF. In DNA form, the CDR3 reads TGTGCCAGCAGCACCCCACAGGGGAAGTACTTC.